This section outlines one TCR beta chain sequence together with its context. Antigen unknown. The entirety of the isolated RNA underwent reverse transcription, so expressed TCRB transcripts were sequenced. Clones were sequenced by immunoSEQ multiplex PCR, and TCRdb holds only the in-frame ones, with some missing. Of 680,000 or so clones listed, roughly a sixth are singletons. Every single donor gave one heparinised blood draw, and these averaged about 116 mL. This sample was taken from a study of beta chain features in type 1 diabetes. Overall study results and limits: The naive, central memory and Treg TCRB repertoires showed an apparent similarity that was greater among patients than among healthy donors. In cDNA sequencing, cells with high TCR expression could be over-represented.

Germline CDR1 is MNHNS and CDR2 is SASEGT. CDR3 length: 13 residues. Trimming left V 8 bases short and J 7 bases short, with 15 bases between. The receptor was isolated from a young man in good health. The sequenced material came from naive CD4+ T cells from blood. The chain employs TRBV6-1 and TRBJ2-1; no clear D. CDR3 sequence reads: CASRRAGVNEQFF. CDR3 bases: TGTGCCAGCCGCCGGGCAGGCGTTAATGAGCAGTTCTTC.